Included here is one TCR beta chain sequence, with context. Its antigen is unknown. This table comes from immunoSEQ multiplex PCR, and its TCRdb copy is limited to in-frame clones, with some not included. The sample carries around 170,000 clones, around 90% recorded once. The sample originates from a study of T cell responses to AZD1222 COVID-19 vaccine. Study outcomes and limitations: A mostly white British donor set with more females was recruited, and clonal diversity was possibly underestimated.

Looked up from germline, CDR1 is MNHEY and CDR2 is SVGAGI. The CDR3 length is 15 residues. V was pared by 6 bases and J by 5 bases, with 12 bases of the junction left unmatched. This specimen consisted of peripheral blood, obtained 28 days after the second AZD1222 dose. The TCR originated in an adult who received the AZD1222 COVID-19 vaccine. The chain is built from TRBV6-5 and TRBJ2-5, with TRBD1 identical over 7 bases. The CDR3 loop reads CASRHSDRVMETQYF. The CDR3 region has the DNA TGTGCCAGCAGACACTCAGACAGGGTCATGGAGACCCAGTACTTC.